This paragraph covers one TCR beta chain sequence. Templates that were synthetic TCR analogs were spiked into each PCR. Assay used: immunoSEQ multiplex PCR; TCRdb lists only in-frame clones, some missing. Of about 38,000 clones in the sample, 70% to 85% are singletons; the top ten hold roughly 18%. The data derive from a study of PD-L1 blockade in urothelial cancer. The CDR3 sequence is 16 residues long. The V end lost 3 bases, the J end lost 3 bases, and 14 bases lay between the germline ends. Germline V lookup: CDR1 KGHSH, CDR2 LQKENI. The sequencing used PBMCs, collected around atezolizumab (anti-PD-L1) treatment. This chain uses TRBV18 with TRBJ2-2; D is perhaps TRBD1 (5 bases). This TCR was recovered from a man in his sixties with urothelial cancer. This chain's CDR3 is CASSPLVDRDTGELFF. CDR3 nucleotide sequence: TGTGCCAGCTCACCGCTCGTAGACAGAGACACCGGGGAGCTGTTTTTT.